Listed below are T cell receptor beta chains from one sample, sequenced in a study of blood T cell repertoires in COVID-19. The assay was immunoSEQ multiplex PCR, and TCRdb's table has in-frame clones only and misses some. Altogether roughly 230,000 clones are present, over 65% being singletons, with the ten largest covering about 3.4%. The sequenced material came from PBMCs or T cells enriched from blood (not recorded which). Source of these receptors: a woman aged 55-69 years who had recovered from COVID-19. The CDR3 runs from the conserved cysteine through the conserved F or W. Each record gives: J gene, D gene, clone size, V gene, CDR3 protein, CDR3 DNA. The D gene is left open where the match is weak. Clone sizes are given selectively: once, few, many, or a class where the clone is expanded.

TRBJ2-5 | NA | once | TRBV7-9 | CASRFGGETQYF | TGTGCCAGCCGCTTTGGGGGGGAGACCCAGTACTTC
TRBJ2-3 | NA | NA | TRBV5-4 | CASSRDGLPLTDTQYF | TGTGCCAGCAGTCGAGACGGACTCCCACTCACAGATACGCAGTATTTT
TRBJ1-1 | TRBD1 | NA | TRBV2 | CASSDGQGYVNTEAFF | TGTGCCAGCAGTGATGGACAGGGTTACGTGAACACTGAAGCTTTCTTT
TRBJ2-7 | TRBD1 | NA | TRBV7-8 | CASSPGTGPTYEQYF | TGTGCCAGCAGCCCTGGGACAGGTCCCACCTACGAGCAGTACTTC
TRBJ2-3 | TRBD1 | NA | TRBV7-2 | CASTGGLSMSGTQYF | TGTGCCAGCACAGGGGGCCTCTCAATGTCCGGGACGCAGTATTTT
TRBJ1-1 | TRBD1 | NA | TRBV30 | CAWARGLATEAFF | TGTGCCTGGGCCAGGGGGCTGGCCACTGAAGCTTTCTTT
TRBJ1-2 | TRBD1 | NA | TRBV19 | CASTLFSRDRLLYGYTF | TGTGCCAGTACCCTATTTTCCCGGGACAGGCTTTTATATGGCTACACCTTC
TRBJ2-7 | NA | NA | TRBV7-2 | CASSSMVGSYEQYF | TGTGCCAGCAGCTCGATGGTGGGGAGCTACGAGCAGTACTTC
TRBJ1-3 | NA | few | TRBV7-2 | CASSSTASGNTIYF | TGTGCCAGCAGCTCGACAGCCTCTGGAAACACCATATATTTT
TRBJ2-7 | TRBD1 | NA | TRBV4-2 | CASSLGQGPYEQYF | TGTGCCAGCAGCCTCGGACAGGGACCCTACGAGCAGTACTTC
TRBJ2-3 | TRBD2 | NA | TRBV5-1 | CASSQRDTDTQYF | TGCGCCAGCAGCCAGCGGGATACAGATACGCAGTATTTT
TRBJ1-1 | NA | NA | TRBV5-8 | CASSPNGAGWGNTEAFF | TGTGCCAGCAGCCCAAACGGAGCAGGGTGGGGGAACACTGAAGCTTTCTTT
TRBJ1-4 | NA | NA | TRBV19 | CASSFWEGNEKLFF | TGTGCCAGTAGCTTCTGGGAGGGTAATGAAAAACTGTTTTTT
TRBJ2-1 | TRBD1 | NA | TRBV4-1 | CASHRTGGNEQFF | TGCGCCAGCCACAGGACAGGGGGGAATGAGCAGTTCTTC
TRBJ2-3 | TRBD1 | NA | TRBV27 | CASSLRFYGTGVRTDTQYF | TGTGCCAGCAGTTTACGCTTCTATGGGACAGGGGTCCGCACAGATACGCAGTATTTT
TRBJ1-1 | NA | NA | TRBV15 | CATSRDPRGGDTEAFF | TGTGCCACCAGCAGAGATCCGAGGGGAGGGGACACTGAAGCTTTCTTT
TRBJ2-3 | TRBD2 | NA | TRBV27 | CASSLTYPTSGGAGDTQYF | TGTGCCAGCAGTCTCACCTACCCGACTAGCGGGGGGGCCGGAGATACGCAGTATTTT
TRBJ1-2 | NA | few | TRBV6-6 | CASSYPGPPYGYTF | TGTGCCAGCAGTTACCCTGGGCCCCCCTATGGCTACACCTTC
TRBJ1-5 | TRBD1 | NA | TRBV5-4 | CASSADRGQPQHF | TGTGCCAGCAGCGCGGACAGGGGACAGCCCCAGCATTTT
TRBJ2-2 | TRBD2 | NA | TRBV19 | CASKSGTSTGELFF | TGTGCCAGTAAATCCGGGACTAGCACCGGGGAGCTGTTTTTT
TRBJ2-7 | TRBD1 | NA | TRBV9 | CASSSRTGAAEQYF | TGTGCCAGCAGCTCACGGACAGGGGCGGCAGAGCAGTACTTC
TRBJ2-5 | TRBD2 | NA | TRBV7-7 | CASSPLEGLARWETQYF | TGTGCCAGCAGCCCGCTAGAGGGACTAGCGCGGTGGGAGACCCAGTACTTC
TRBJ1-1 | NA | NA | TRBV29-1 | CSVEEVWGTEAFF | TGCAGCGTTGAGGAGGTTTGGGGTACTGAAGCTTTCTTT
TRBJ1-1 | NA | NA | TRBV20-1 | CSAAHDRQAFF | TGCAGTGCTGCCCATGACAGACAAGCTTTCTTT
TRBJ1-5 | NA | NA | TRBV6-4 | CASSTEGNQPQHF | TGTGCCAGCAGTACGGAGGGCAATCAGCCCCAGCATTTT
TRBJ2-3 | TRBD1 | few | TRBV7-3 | CASSPRDRETDTQYF | TGTGCCAGCAGCCCCCGGGACAGGGAGACAGATACGCAGTATTTT
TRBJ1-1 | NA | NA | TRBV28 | CASSLPRQGQAFF | TGTGCCAGCAGTTTACCGCGGCAGGGGCAAGCTTTCTTT
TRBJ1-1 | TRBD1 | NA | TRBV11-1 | CASSLEGARTEAFF | TGTGCCAGCAGCTTAGAGGGGGCTCGCACTGAAGCTTTCTTT
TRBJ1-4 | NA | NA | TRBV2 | CASSQNQGGEKLFF | TGTGCCAGCAGCCAGAACCAGGGTGGGGAAAAACTGTTTTTT
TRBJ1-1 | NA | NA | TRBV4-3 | CASSQDKRRTSEAFF | TGCGCCAGCAGCCAAGATAAGAGGCGGACTTCTGAAGCTTTCTTT
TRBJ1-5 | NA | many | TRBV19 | CASSTSLNQPQHF | TGTGCCAGTAGTACGTCCCTCAATCAGCCCCAGCATTTT
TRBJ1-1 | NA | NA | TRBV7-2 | CASSPTWGGWSEAFF | TGTGCCAGCAGCCCCACCTGGGGGGGATGGTCTGAAGCTTTCTTT
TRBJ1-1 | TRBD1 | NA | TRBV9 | CASSVDQGAGSTEAFF | TGTGCCAGCAGCGTAGACCAGGGGGCAGGGTCCACTGAAGCTTTCTTT
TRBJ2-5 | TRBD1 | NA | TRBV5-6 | CASSLARVGGLLETQYF | TGTGCCAGCAGCTTGGCTAGAGTAGGGGGCTTGTTGGAGACCCAGTACTTC
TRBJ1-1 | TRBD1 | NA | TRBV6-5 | CASSLDPRGTEAFF | TGTGCCAGCAGTTTGGACCCCAGGGGGACTGAAGCTTTCTTT
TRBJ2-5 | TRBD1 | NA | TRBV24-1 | CATTQGDLRETQYF | TGTGCCACCACCCAGGGGGATCTCCGAGAGACCCAGTACTTC
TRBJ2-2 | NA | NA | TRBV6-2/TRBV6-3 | CASSPHPGGGTNTGELFF | TGTGCCAGCAGTCCCCACCCAGGAGGCGGTACAAACACCGGGGAGCTGTTTTTT
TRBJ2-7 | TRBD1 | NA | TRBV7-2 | CASSLQGVRSYEQYF | TGTGCCAGCAGTTTACAGGGGGTTCGATCCTACGAGCAGTACTTC
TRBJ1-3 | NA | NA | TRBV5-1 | CASSLQGGVTGNTIYF | TGCGCCAGCAGCTTGCAAGGAGGGGTTACCGGAAACACCATATATTTT
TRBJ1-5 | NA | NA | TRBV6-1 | CASSGGTGKKGQPQHF | TGTGCCAGCAGTGGAGGTACGGGGAAGAAAGGGCAGCCCCAGCATTTT
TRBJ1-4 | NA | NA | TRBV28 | CASRSPPPATNEKLFF | TGTGCCAGCAGGTCCCCTCCACCAGCAACTAATGAAAAACTGTTTTTT
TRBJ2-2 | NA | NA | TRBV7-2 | CASSFLAGGELFF | TGTGCCAGCAGCTTCCTAGCAGGCGGGGAGCTGTTTTTT
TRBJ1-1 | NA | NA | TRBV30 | CAWSVRGGPNTEAFF | TGTGCCTGGAGTGTACGGGGGGGACCGAACACTGAAGCTTTCTTT
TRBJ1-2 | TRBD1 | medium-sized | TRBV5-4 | CASSSRGRDRDYGYTF | TGTGCCAGCAGCTCCCGAGGTAGGGACAGGGATTATGGCTACACCTTC
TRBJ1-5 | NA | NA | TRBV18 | CASSPARGSNQPQHF | TGTGCCAGCTCACCAGCCAGGGGCAGCAATCAGCCCCAGCATTTT
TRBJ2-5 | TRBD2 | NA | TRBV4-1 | CASSPSGREETQYF | TGCGCCAGCAGCCCTAGCGGGAGGGAGGAGACCCAGTACTTC
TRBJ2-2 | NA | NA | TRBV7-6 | CASSLVGGPHTGELFF | TGTGCCAGCAGCTTAGTGGGGGGGCCCCACACCGGGGAGCTGTTTTTT
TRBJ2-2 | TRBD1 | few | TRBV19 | CASSRTGDNTGELFF | TGTGCCAGTAGCCGGACAGGGGATAACACCGGGGAGCTGTTTTTT
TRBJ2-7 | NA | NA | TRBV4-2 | CASSQGRGNYEQYF | TGTGCCAGCAGCCAAGGCAGGGGCAACTACGAGCAGTACTTC
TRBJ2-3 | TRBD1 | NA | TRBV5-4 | CASSSKNRGYTDTQYF | TGTGCCAGCAGCTCAAAAAACAGGGGATACACAGATACGCAGTATTTT
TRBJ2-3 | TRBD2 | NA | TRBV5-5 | CASSWAGTSGSADTQYF | TGTGCCAGCAGCTGGGCCGGGACTAGCGGGAGTGCAGATACGCAGTATTTT
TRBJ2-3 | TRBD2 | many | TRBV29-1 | CSVEDAGGTDTQYF | TGCAGCGTTGAAGATGCGGGAGGCACAGATACGCAGTATTTT
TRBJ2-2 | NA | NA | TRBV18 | CASSPGQLTNTGELFF | TGTGCCAGCTCACCCGGACAGCTGACGAACACCGGGGAGCTGTTTTTT
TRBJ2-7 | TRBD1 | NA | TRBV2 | CASRRDRGPLEQYF | TGTGCCAGCCGCCGGGACAGGGGCCCCCTCGAGCAGTACTTC
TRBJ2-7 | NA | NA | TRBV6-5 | CASSYEGGGSYEQYF | TGTGCCAGCAGTTACGAGGGAGGGGGCTCCTACGAGCAGTACTTC